The 32 T cell receptor beta chains below come from one sample, sequenced in a study of tumor and adjacent non-tumor tissue in lung cancer. A modified ARM-PCR protocol with three rounds of nested PCR amplified TCRbeta. Using its own MiXCR run on the multiplex PCR reads, TCRdb lists one record per CDR3 protein. This table has approximately 79,000 distinct CDR3 sequences, about two thirds appearing once. This sample's RNA came from whole unsorted tissue. Input material: lung tumor tissue. These receptors all stem from a woman aged 40 to 50 with non-small cell lung cancer.

This clonotype was recorded a few times. The chain joins TRBV5-1 to TRBJ2-3; D is possibly TRBD1 (5 bases). The CDR3 covers 14 residues. Trimming took off 0 bases at V and 6 bases at J, with 11 bases between the two ends. From germline, CDR1 is SGHRS and CDR2 YFSETQ. The CDR3 DNA reads TGCGCCAGCAGCTTGGCCTCAGGGTCCGATACGCAGTATTTT. Translating it yields CASSLASGSDTQYF.

This clonotype was picked up one time. A much larger clone differs from this one at a single base, so this may be a read error. The chain links TRBV5-1 to TRBJ2-1, with TRBD2 matching 14 bases. CDR1 and CDR2 from the germline V gene are SGHRS and YFSETQ. The length of the CDR3 is 16 residues. The DNA for the CDR3 is TGCGCCAGCAGCTTGGGACTAGCGGGAGGGAAAAATGAGCAGTCCTTC. It is translated as CASSLGLAGGKNEQSF. The full variable domain, with the rest looked up from reference TRBV5-1 and TRBJ2-1, is KAGVTQTPRYLIKTRGQQVTLSCSPISGHRSVSWYQQTPGQGLQFLFEYFSETQRNKGNFPGRFSGRQFSNSRSEMNVSTLELGDSALYLCASSLGLAGGKNEQSFGPGTRLTVL.

There are many counts of this clonotype. This chain uses TRBV6-5 with TRBJ1-2, with TRBD1 matching over 10 bases. V was pared by 6 bases and J by 6 bases, with 7 bases of the junction left unmatched. This CDR3 region has 14 residues. Per germline, CDR1 MNHEY and CDR2 SVGAGI. CDR3 nucleotides: TGTGCCAGCAGGGCCGGGACAGGGGCCGATGGCTACACCTTC. It translates to CASRAGTGADGYTF.

The chain employs TRBV29-1 and TRBJ2-5; D may match TRBD1 or TRBD2 (5 bases each). The CDR3 is 13 amino acids. CDR1 is SQVTM and CDR2 is ANQGSEA in the germline V gene. V was clipped by 2 bases and J by 14 bases, with 21 bases between them. In DNA form, the CDR3 reads TGCAGCGTTGAACGTGTTAGGGGAGAGACCCGATACTTC. It translates to CSVERVRGETRYF.

By frequency in the sample, this clonotype is medium-sized (0.01 to 0.1%). The V call is TRBV11-2, the J call TRBJ1-3; unclear D gene. The germline gives CDR1 SGHAT, CDR2 FQNNGV. V was trimmed by 0 bases and J by 7 bases, leaving 4 bases between them. This CDR3 has 12 amino acids. For the CDR3, the DNA is TGTGCCAGCAGCTTAGAACTGAACACCATATATTTT. Residues: CASSLELNTIYF.

Note on this clonotype: A much larger clone lies a single base off, so this may be a read error. The chain is built from TRBV6-1 and TRBJ2-7, with TRBD1 matching over 8 bases. J was trimmed by 0 bases and V by 6 bases; bases with no gene match: 13. This CDR3 is 17 amino acids long. The V gene's germline CDR1 is MNHNS and CDR2 SASEGT. DNA for the CDR3: TGTGCCAGCAGAGAAAACAGGGGGGAGAGGGACTCCTACGAGCAGTACTTC. Translating it yields CASRENRGERDSYEQYF.

Regarding this clonotype: A junction boundary mismatches the germline segment, possibly from a read error. This chain joins TRBV14 and TRBJ1-2; D ambiguous. The germline V gene has CDR1 SGHDN and CDR2 FVKESK. There are 15 residues in the CDR3. Here the CDR3 reads CASNQEGAANYGCTF. The CDR3 DNA is TGTGCCAGCAACCAAGAGGGTGCAGCTAACTATGGCTGCACCTTC.

As to this clonotype: One end of the junction fails to match germline, which may point to a read error. The chain has TRBV6-5 and TRBJ2-6; the D gene is possibly TRBD1 (5 bases). The germline V gene has CDR1 MNHEY and CDR2 SVGAGI. CDR3 length: 15 residues. The CDR3 spells CASRWTTSGVNVLTF. Here the CDR3 DNA reads TGTGCCAGCAGATGGACAACCTCTGGGGTCAACGTCCTGACTTTC.

This clonotype was seen at least ten times. The rearrangement joins TRBV12-3 or TRBV12-4 to TRBJ2-5; D gene uncertain. This CDR3 is 11 amino acids long. V lost 6 bases to trimming and J lost 4 bases, with 6 bases between them. The CDR3 loop is CASSERETQYF. The CDR3 DNA reads TGTGCCAGCAGCGAAAGAGAGACCCAGTACTTC.

This chain connects TRBV20-1 to TRBJ2-5; D might be TRBD1 or TRBD2, each matching 5 bases. The CDR3 totals 15 residues. V was trimmed by 2 bases and J by 7 bases, leaving 20 bases between them. Germline-derived CDR1 and CDR2 are DFQATT and SNEGSKA (reference sequence). This CDR3 is CSARPRGQSRGTQYF. The CDR3 DNA reads TGCAGTGCTAGACCCCGCGGGCAAAGTAGGGGGACCCAGTACTTC.

On this clonotype: At one end the junction does not follow the germline gene, possibly because of a read error. The V gene is TRBV29-1, the J gene TRBJ2-7, with 9 bases aligning to TRBD2. The CDR3 is made up of 13 amino acids. In germline, CDR1 is SQVTM, CDR2 ANQGSEA. In DNA, the CDR3 is TGCAGTGTCGAGACTAGCGGATCCTGCGAGCAGTACTTC. Encoded protein: CSVETSGSCEQYF.

CDR3 in amino acids: CANTLDYETGTEKLFF. Here the CDR3 DNA reads TGTGCCAATACCTTAGACTACGAGACAGGAACCGAAAAACTGTTTTTT. The chain couples TRBV11-1 to TRBJ1-4; D might be TRBD1 (6 bases). The CDR3 is 16 amino acids. Trimming took 10 bases from V and 8 from J, leaving 26 bases between them. Germline V CDR1 and CDR2: SGHAT, FQDESV (reference sequence).

Concerning this clonotype itself: An end of the junction differs from the germline gene, which may be a read error. This chain connects TRBV6-5 to TRBJ1-2; 7 bases fit TRBD1. CDR1 is MNHEY and CDR2 is SVGAGI in the germline V gene. The CDR3 totals 13 residues. The CDR3 nucleotides read TGTACCAGCAGCCCTCGTCCCTTACAGGGGTACACCTTC. It encodes CTSSPRPLQGYTF.

The rearrangement uses TRBV29-1 and TRBJ2-4; D remains ambiguous. V was clipped by 4 bases and J by 16 bases, with 17 bases between them. Germline V gene sequence: CDR1 SQVTM, CDR2 ANQGSEA. The CDR3 contains 11 residues. The CDR3 bases are TGCAGCGTTGGGAGAATAAACATTCGCTACTTC. Its translation: CSVGRINIRYF. The full variable domain, rest sourced from reference TRBV29-1 and TRBJ2-4, is SAVISQKPSRDICQRGTSLTIQCQVDSQVTMMFWYRQQPGQSLTLIATANQGSEATYESGFVIDKFPISRPNLTFSTLTVSNMSPEDSSIYLCSVGRINIRYFGAGTRLSVL.

Regarding this clonotype: Without the conserved terminal phenylalanine or tryptophan, this CDR3 likely stems from a read error. The chain couples TRBV11-3 to TRBJ2-5; D not certain. This CDR3 has 14 amino acids. V was trimmed by 5 bases and J by 5 bases, leaving 15 bases between them. Germline loops: CDR1 SGHNT, CDR2 YENEEA. CDR3 sequence (DNA): TGTGCCAGCAGCCCTTTCGTAGGCTGGGAGACCCAGTACATA. It is translated as CASSPFVGWETQYI.

In regard to this clonotype: One end of the junction fails to match germline, which may point to a read error. J is TRBJ2-1 and V is TRBV29-1, with 9 bases aligning to TRBD2. Germline-derived CDR1 and CDR2 are SQVTM and ANQGSEA. The CDR3 is made up of 14 amino acids. CDR3 residues: CSATSGSSYNVQFF. CDR3 nucleotides: TGCAGCGCGACTAGCGGTTCTTCTTACAATGTGCAGTTCTTC.

Comment on this clonotype: An end of the junction does not agree with germline; a read error may underlie this. The chain carries TRBV30 and TRBJ1-5, with a tentative D call TRBD1 (5 bases). This CDR3 spans 14 amino acids. Germline V gives CDR1 GTSNPN, CDR2 SVGIG (reference sequence). DNA of the CDR3: TGCGTCTGGAGGTCACAGGTTGCCAATCAGCCCCAGCATTTT. Its translation: CVWRSQVANQPQHF.

Remarks on this clonotype: No conserved phenylalanine or tryptophan is present at the end of the CDR3, so a read error is the likely explanation. V usage is TRBV6-1 and J usage is TRBJ2-1; D remains ambiguous. The CDR3 has 14 residues. Trimming pared 6 bases from V and 6 bases from J, leaving 15 bases between. The germline V gene has CDR1 MNHNS and CDR2 SASEGT. This CDR3 reads CASRGYRYFNEQFS. CDR3 sequence (DNA): TGTGCCAGCAGAGGGTACAGATACTTCAATGAGCAGTTCTCC.

Comment on this clonotype: Since a much larger clone is just one base distant, this may be a read error. The rearrangement joins TRBV7-9 to TRBJ1-1; TRBD1 matches at 7 bases. The V gene's germline CDR1 is SEHNR and CDR2 FQNEAQ (reference sequence). The CDR3 is 17 amino acids. V shed 3 bases and J 0 bases; nucleotides not matched to a gene: 10. The CDR3 loop is CASSFSRQGGMNTEAFF. CDR3 DNA sequence: TGTGCCAGCAGCTTTAGTCGACAGGGCGGAATGAACACTGAAGCTTTCTTT. The full variable domain, with the rest looked up from reference TRBV7-9 and TRBJ1-1, is DTGVSQNPRHKITKRGQNVTFRCDPISEHNRLYWYRQTLGQGPEFLTYFQNEAQLEKSRLLSDRFSAERPKGSFSTLEIQRTEQGDSAMYLCASSFSRQGGMNTEAFFGQGTRLTVV.

This chain uses TRBV6-1 with TRBJ2-1, with D possibly TRBD1 on 5 matching bases. CDR1 MNHNS and CDR2 SASEGT come from the germline V gene. The CDR3 covers 15 residues. DNA for the CDR3: TGTAACAGCAGTGAACAGGAAACCTCCTACAATGAGCAGTTCTTC. This sequence encodes CNSSEQETSYNEQFF.

This clonotype is termed medium-sized. V is TRBV10-2 and J is TRBJ2-5; 12 positions match TRBD2. The V gene end was trimmed by 6 bases and the J gene end by 2 bases; junction bases not matched to a gene: 4. This CDR3 has 15 amino acids. Germline V CDR1 and CDR2: WSHSY, SAAADI. CDR3 sequence (DNA): TGCGCCAGCAGAGGACTAGCGGGGACACAAGAGACCCAGTACTTC. It encodes CASRGLAGTQETQYF.

Regarding this clonotype: A read error is likely, as this CDR3 ends without the conserved phenylalanine or tryptophan. V gene TRBV24-1 combines with J gene TRBJ1-5; weak D call: TRBD1 (5 bases). The V and J ends lost 4 bases and 2 bases respectively, with 11 bases between them. The germline gives CDR1 KGHDR, CDR2 SFDVKD. The CDR3 has 15 residues. CDR3: CATSDREGRNQPQHI. The CDR3 coding sequence is TGTGCCACCAGTGACAGAGAGGGACGCAATCAGCCCCAGCATATT.

Concerning this clonotype: Because the CDR3 is missing its conserved closing phenylalanine or tryptophan, this is likely a read error. The chain joins TRBV11-2 to TRBJ2-2; D uncertain. From germline, CDR1 is SGHAT and CDR2 FQNNGV. The CDR3 covers 15 residues. The V end lost 6 bases, the J end lost 5 bases, and 16 bases lay between the germline ends. The CDR3 coding sequence is TGTGCCAGCAGTCCGAGTCAGGAGTTAACCGGGGAGCTGTTTCTT. Its protein product is CASSPSQELTGELFL.

On this clonotype: A read error is likely, as this CDR3 ends without the conserved phenylalanine or tryptophan. The DNA is left out, because the CDR3 cannot be placed on it with certainty; the CDR3 is given as TCRdb lists it. The chain uses TRBV11-3 and TRBJ2-2. Looked up from germline, CDR1 is SGHNT and CDR2 is YENEEA. Inclusive of both ends, the CDR3 amounts to 13 amino acids. CDR3 region: CTSSLAGHGELSS.

About this clonotype itself: This may be a read error: a much more frequent sequence differs by one nucleotide. The CDR3 loop reads CATYLSQETQYF. The CDR3, as DNA: TGTGCCACCTACCTAAGCCAAGAGACCCAGTACTTC. This chain links TRBV28 with TRBJ2-5; D uncertain. CDR3 length: 12 amino acids. V lost 10 bases and J 1 base, leaving 10 bases between the germline ends. The germline V gene encodes CDR1 MDHEN and CDR2 SYDVKM.

Of note for this clonotype: One junction end disagrees with the germline gene, perhaps due to a read error. The gene calls are TRBV24-1 and TRBJ1-5; D is possibly TRBD1 (5 bases). The CDR3 is 14 residues long. Germline V gives CDR1 KGHDR, CDR2 SFDVKD. The CDR3 region has the DNA TGTGTCACCGGGGACGCAAATAGCAATCAGCCCCAGCATTTT. This translates into CVTGDANSNQPQHF.

This clonotype was seen just once. An end of the junction does not agree with germline; a read error may underlie this. The V gene is TRBV12-3 or TRBV12-4, the J gene TRBJ2-4, with a tentative D call TRBD1 (5 bases). CDR3 length: 14 residues. The DNA for the CDR3 is TGTGCCAGCAGTTTCCAGGGAACCAAAAACATTCAATACTTC. Amino acids: CASSFQGTKNIQYF.

The chain joins TRBV5-4 to TRBJ2-5; 9 nucleotides match TRBD1. The V gene's germline CDR1 is SGHNT and CDR2 YYREEE (reference sequence). CDR3 length equals 15 residues. V gave up 4 bases and J gave up 4 bases; unmatched junction bases: 8. The CDR3 loop is CASSMTGGELETQYF. Written as DNA, the CDR3 is TGTGCCAGCAGCATGACAGGGGGTGAACTAGAGACCCAGTACTTC.

This clonotype turned up a few times. Sequence at one end of the junction differs from germline and may be a read error. The chain uses TRBV11-2 and TRBJ2-5; the D gene is possibly TRBD2 (6 bases). This CDR3 has 14 residues. CDR1 and CDR2 from the germline V gene are SGHAT and FQNNGV. For the CDR3, the DNA is TGTGCCAGCAGTTTAGGAGGGGTTGATGAGATCCAGTACTTC. It translates to CASSLGGVDEIQYF.

This clonotype was seen a single time. J is TRBJ1-1 and V is TRBV29-1; unclear D gene. The germline V and J ends were trimmed by 7 bases and 4 bases, with 13 bases remaining between them. The CDR3 has 12 residues. The germline CDR1 and CDR2 sequences are SQVTM and ANQGSEA. CDR3 protein: CSARARFTEAFF. The DNA of the CDR3 is TGCAGCGCTCGTGCACGGTTCACTGAAGCTTTCTTT.

Remarks on this clonotype: This could be a read error, since a much larger clone is one nucleotide away. CDR3: CAWSTGAGSRANVLTF. DNA for the CDR3: TGTGCCTGGAGTACAGGGGCCGGCTCTAGGGCCAACGTCCTGACTTTC. The rearrangement uses TRBV30 and TRBJ2-6, with 7 bases lining up with TRBD1. The CDR3 is 16 residues long. Germline CDR1 and CDR2: GTSNPN and SVGIG (reference sequence).

With respect to this clonotype: The conserved final phenylalanine or tryptophan is absent from the CDR3, which likely points to a read error. The genes are TRBV6-5 and TRBJ1-5; D ambiguous. Looked up from germline, CDR1 is MNHEY and CDR2 is SVGAGI. The CDR3 has 13 residues. Trimming stripped 7 bases from V and 2 bases from J, with 9 bases between. CDR3 amino acids: CASKSGGNQPQHC. The DNA of the CDR3 is TGTGCCAGCAAGTCAGGAGGCAATCAGCCCCAGCATTGT.